This record concerns one TCR beta chain sequence. Antigen: not known. The data belong to a study of T cell responses to AZD1222 COVID-19 vaccine. Study findings and constraints: Regions 160-218 and 743-854 held dominance among vaccine-associated CD4 TCRs, which spanned spike. Females outnumbered males among donors, who were mostly white British; clonal diversity was possibly underestimated.

TCRdb's table, derived via immunoSEQ multiplex PCR, lists solely in-frame clones and lacks some. Among 65,000 or so clones listed, roughly 89% were seen once. The CDR3 consists of 13 residues. Germline loops: CDR1 GTSNPN, CDR2 SVGIG (reference sequence). V was trimmed by 1 base and J by 5 bases, leaving 9 bases between them. The clonotype comes from an adult in good health. This sequence joins TRBV30 and TRBJ1-5, with D tentatively TRBD1 (6 bases). Sequenced material: peripheral blood, taken on day 0 of AZD1222 vaccination. The CDR3 sequence: CAWSGGGYQPQHF. For the CDR3, the DNA is TGTGCCTGGAGTGGGGGGGGCTATCAGCCCCAGCATTTT. Supplemented by reference TRBV30 and TRBJ1-5, the full variable domain reads SQTIHQWPATLVQPVGSPLSLECTVEGTSNPNLYWYRQAAGRGLQLLFYSVGIGQISSEVPQNLSASRPQDRQFILSSKKLLLSDSGFYLCAWSGGGYQPQHFGDGTRLSIL.